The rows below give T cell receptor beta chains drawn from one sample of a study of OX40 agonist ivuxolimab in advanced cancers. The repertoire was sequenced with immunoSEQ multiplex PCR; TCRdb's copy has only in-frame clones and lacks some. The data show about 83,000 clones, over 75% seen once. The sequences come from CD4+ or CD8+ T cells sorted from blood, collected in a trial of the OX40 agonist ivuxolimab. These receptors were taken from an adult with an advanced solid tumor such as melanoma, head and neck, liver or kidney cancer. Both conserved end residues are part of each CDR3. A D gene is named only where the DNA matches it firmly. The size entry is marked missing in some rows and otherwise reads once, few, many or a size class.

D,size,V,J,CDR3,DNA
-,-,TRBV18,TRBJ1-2,CASSPEMYGYTF,TGTGCCAGCTCACCGGAGATGTATGGCTACACCTTC
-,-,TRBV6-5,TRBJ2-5,CASSSRRSGLEETQYF,TGTGCCAGCAGTTCCAGACGGTCGGGGTTAGAAGAGACCCAGTACTTC
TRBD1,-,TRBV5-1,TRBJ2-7,CASSSLITGTVAYEQYF,TGCGCCAGCAGCTCGTTGATCACCGGGACAGTTGCCTACGAGCAGTACTTC
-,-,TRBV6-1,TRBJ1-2,CASSVGVSYGYTF,TGTGCCAGCAGTGTAGGAGTTAGCTATGGCTACACCTTC
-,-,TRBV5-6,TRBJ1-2,CASSWAGAEYGYTF,TGTGCCAGCAGCTGGGCAGGGGCCGAATATGGCTACACCTTC
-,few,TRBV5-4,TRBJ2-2,CASSLPRLVGTGELFF,TGTGCCAGCAGCTTGCCGAGGTTGGTTGGCACCGGGGAGCTGTTTTTT
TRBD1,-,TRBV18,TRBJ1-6,CASSSTGVNSPLHF,TGTGCCAGCTCATCGACAGGGGTTAATTCACCCCTCCACTTT
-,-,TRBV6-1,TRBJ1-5,CATVGSNQPQHF,TGTGCCACCGTAGGGAGCAATCAGCCCCAGCATTTT
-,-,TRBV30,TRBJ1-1,CAWGRQENTEAFF,TGTGCCTGGGGGAGACAGGAGAACACTGAAGCTTTCTTT
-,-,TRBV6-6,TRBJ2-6,CASSLGGGANVLTF,TGTGCCAGCAGTTTGGGCGGTGGGGCCAACGTCCTGACTTTC
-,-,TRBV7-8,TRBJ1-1,CASSLDGFGTEAFF,TGTGCCAGCAGCTTAGATGGCTTTGGGACTGAAGCTTTCTTT
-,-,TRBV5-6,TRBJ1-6,CASSRDRSLHF,TGTGCCAGCAGCAGGGATAGAAGCCTCCACTTT
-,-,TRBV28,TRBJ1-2,CASSLRVYGYTF,TGTGCCAGCAGTTTAAGGGTTTATGGCTACACCTTC
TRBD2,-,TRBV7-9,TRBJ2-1,CASSKTLAGLNEQFF,TGTGCCAGCAGTAAAACACTAGCGGGTCTGAATGAGCAGTTCTTC
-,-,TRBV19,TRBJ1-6,CASSSGTANNSPLHF,TGTGCCAGTAGTAGCGGGACTGCCAATAATTCACCCCTCCACTTT
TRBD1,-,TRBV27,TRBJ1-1,CASSRPGQFAEAFF,TGTGCCAGCAGTCGACCGGGACAGTTCGCTGAAGCTTTCTTT
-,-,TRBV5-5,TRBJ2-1,CASSLRPGYNEQFF,TGTGCCAGCAGCTTGAGACCCGGGTACAATGAGCAGTTCTTC
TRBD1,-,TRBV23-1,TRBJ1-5,CARLDRDNQPQHF,TGCGCCAGGCTAGACAGGGACAATCAGCCCCAGCATTTT
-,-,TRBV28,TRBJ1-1,CASSPSPGPQNTEAFF,TGTGCCAGCAGTCCTTCCCCGGGACCTCAGAACACTGAAGCTTTCTTT
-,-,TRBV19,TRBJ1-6,CASSSQGGQGNSPLHF,TGTGCCAGTAGTTCCCAAGGAGGGCAGGGGAATTCACCCCTCCACTTT
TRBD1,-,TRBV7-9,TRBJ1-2,CASSLAGTGGKIYGYTF,TGTGCCAGCAGCTTAGCCGGGACAGGAGGAAAGATCTATGGCTACACCTTC
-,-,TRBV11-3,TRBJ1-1,CASSSEGNTEAFF,TGTGCCAGCAGCTCCGAGGGGAACACTGAAGCTTTCTTT
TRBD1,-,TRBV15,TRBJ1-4,CATSRDWVRGATNEKLFF,TGTGCCACCAGCAGAGATTGGGTCAGGGGGGCAACTAATGAAAAACTGTTTTTT
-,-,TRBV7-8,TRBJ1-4,CASSLGGVGSREKLFF,TGTGCCAGCAGCTTAGGGGGAGTTGGGTCTCGTGAAAAACTGTTTTTT
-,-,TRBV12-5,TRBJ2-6,CASGGGTSGANVLTF,TGTGCTAGTGGCGGCGGGACTTCTGGGGCCAACGTCCTGACTTTC
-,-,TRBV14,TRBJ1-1,CASSQGRWGPTEAFF,TGTGCCAGCAGCCAAGGACGGTGGGGGCCCACTGAAGCTTTCTTT
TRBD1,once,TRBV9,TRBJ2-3,CASSARTGPDTQYF,TGTGCCAGCAGCGCCAGGACAGGGCCAGATACGCAGTATTTT
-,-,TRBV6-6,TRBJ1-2,CASSPGEGWGYTF,TGTGCCAGCAGCCCGGGGGAGGGTTGGGGCTACACCTTC
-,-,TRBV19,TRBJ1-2,CASSMRSGHYGYTF,TGTGCCAGTAGTATGAGGTCGGGCCACTATGGCTACACCTTC
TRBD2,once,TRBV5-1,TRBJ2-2,CASSRLAGHANTGELFF,TGCGCCAGCAGCCGTCTAGCGGGCCACGCGAACACCGGGGAGCTGTTTTTT